These T cell receptor beta chains were read from a single sample in a study of CD8+ T cells in alopecia areata. Measured with immunoSEQ multiplex PCR; TCRdb has only the in-frame clones, and not every one. This table holds 250,000 or so clones, roughly two thirds found once. The material was CD4+ T cells sorted from blood, obtained at week 0. The receptors stem from a human donor with alopecia areata. CDR3s include the opening cysteine and the closing phenylalanine or tryptophan. A D gene is named only where the DNA matches it firmly. Rows may omit the clone size; those that give it use once, few, many or a size class.

v_gene: TRBV11-2
d_gene: TRBD1
j_gene: TRBJ2-3
len: 16
abundance: NA
CDR3aa: CASSVGGTGHTDTQYF
CDR3nt: TGTGCCAGCAGCGTTGGAGGGACAGGGCACACAGATACGCAGTATTTT

v_gene: TRBV5-1
d_gene: NA
j_gene: TRBJ2-5
len: 13
abundance: NA
CDR3aa: CASSSQGGETQYF
CDR3nt: TGCGCCAGCAGCTCGCAGGGGGGAGAGACCCAGTACTTC

v_gene: TRBV29-1
d_gene: NA
j_gene: TRBJ1-1
len: 11
abundance: NA
CDR3aa: CSVFLDTEAFF
CDR3nt: TGCAGCGTTTTCCTGGACACTGAAGCTTTCTTT

v_gene: TRBV5-1
d_gene: NA
j_gene: TRBJ2-7
len: 14
abundance: NA
CDR3aa: CASSSRTGPSEQYF
CDR3nt: TGCGCCAGCAGCTCACGTACAGGGCCAAGCGAGCAGTACTTC

v_gene: TRBV7-2
d_gene: NA
j_gene: TRBJ1-5
len: 14
abundance: once
CDR3aa: CASSLEVGNQPQHF
CDR3nt: TGTGCCAGCAGCTTAGAGGTGGGCAATCAGCCCCAGCATTTT

v_gene: TRBV27
d_gene: NA
j_gene: TRBJ1-1
len: 14
abundance: NA
CDR3aa: CASSGRAPATEAFF
CDR3nt: TGTGCCAGCAGCGGTAGAGCCCCGGCGACTGAAGCTTTCTTT

v_gene: TRBV6-5
d_gene: TRBD1
j_gene: TRBJ2-1
len: 14
abundance: NA
CDR3aa: CASRRQGAVNEQFF
CDR3nt: TGTGCCAGCAGGAGACAGGGGGCTGTGAATGAGCAGTTCTTC

v_gene: TRBV7-9
d_gene: NA
j_gene: TRBJ2-2
len: 15
abundance: NA
CDR3aa: CASRAGGGNTGELFF
CDR3nt: TGTGCCAGCAGAGCCGGCGGAGGGAACACCGGGGAGCTGTTTTTT

v_gene: TRBV15
d_gene: NA
j_gene: TRBJ2-1
len: 14
abundance: NA
CDR3aa: CATSRAVPGNEQFF
CDR3nt: TGTGCCACCAGCAGAGCAGTTCCCGGCAATGAGCAGTTCTTC

v_gene: TRBV4-3
d_gene: NA
j_gene: TRBJ1-2
len: 13
abundance: few
CDR3aa: CASSLGRLYGYTF
CDR3nt: TGCGCCAGCAGCCTGGGCCGGCTCTATGGCTACACCTTC

v_gene: TRBV10-2
d_gene: NA
j_gene: TRBJ1-5
len: 14
abundance: NA
CDR3aa: CASSQGKGNQPQHF
CDR3nt: TGCGCCAGCAGTCAGGGGAAAGGTAATCAGCCCCAGCATTTT

v_gene: TRBV9
d_gene: NA
j_gene: TRBJ1-2
len: 15
abundance: NA
CDR3aa: CASSPSPQGDYGYTF
CDR3nt: TGTGCCAGCAGCCCCAGTCCACAGGGCGACTATGGCTACACCTTC

v_gene: TRBV29-1
d_gene: TRBD1
j_gene: TRBJ1-4
len: 15
abundance: NA
CDR3aa: CSARRQGSTNEKLFF
CDR3nt: TGCAGCGCCAGACGACAGGGGAGCACTAATGAAAAACTGTTTTTT

v_gene: TRBV29-1
d_gene: NA
j_gene: TRBJ1-4
len: 14
abundance: NA
CDR3aa: CSVRGLTPNEKLFF
CDR3nt: TGCAGCGTCCGAGGCCTGACACCAAATGAAAAACTGTTTTTT

v_gene: TRBV2
d_gene: TRBD2
j_gene: TRBJ2-1
len: 15
abundance: NA
CDR3aa: CASRASGGESNEQFF
CDR3nt: TGTGCCAGCAGGGCTAGCGGGGGGGAGAGCAATGAGCAGTTCTTC

v_gene: TRBV2
d_gene: NA
j_gene: TRBJ2-5
len: 14
abundance: NA
CDR3aa: CASSIGDQGETQYF
CDR3nt: TGTGCCAGCAGTATAGGGGACCAGGGAGAGACCCAGTACTTC

v_gene: TRBV29-1
d_gene: NA
j_gene: TRBJ2-1
len: 10
abundance: few
CDR3aa: CSVGAHEQFF
CDR3nt: TGCAGCGTTGGGGCCCATGAGCAGTTCTTC

v_gene: TRBV29-1
d_gene: NA
j_gene: TRBJ2-7
len: 11
abundance: NA
CDR3aa: CSVGRGYEQYF
CDR3nt: TGCAGCGTTGGCAGGGGATACGAGCAGTACTTC

v_gene: TRBV30
d_gene: TRBD1
j_gene: TRBJ1-4
len: 14
abundance: few
CDR3aa: CAWQPGQLNEKLFF
CDR3nt: TGTGCCTGGCAACCGGGACAGCTTAATGAAAAACTGTTTTTT

v_gene: TRBV30
d_gene: NA
j_gene: TRBJ2-3
len: 14
abundance: NA
CDR3aa: CAWNSGWITDTQYF
CDR3nt: TGTGCCTGGAACTCTGGGTGGATCACAGATACGCAGTATTTT

v_gene: TRBV29-1
d_gene: NA
j_gene: TRBJ2-7
len: 12
abundance: NA
CDR3aa: CSVRDITYEQYF
CDR3nt: TGCAGCGTCCGGGACATAACCTACGAGCAGTACTTC

v_gene: TRBV19
d_gene: TRBD2
j_gene: TRBJ2-6
len: 15
abundance: NA
CDR3aa: CASTRGGSGANVLTF
CDR3nt: TGTGCCAGTACCCGCGGGGGCTCTGGGGCCAACGTCCTGACTTTC

v_gene: TRBV15
d_gene: NA
j_gene: TRBJ2-7
len: 15
abundance: few
CDR3aa: CATSRDRTVLYEQYF
CDR3nt: TGTGCCACCAGCAGAGATCGGACAGTACTCTACGAGCAGTACTTC

v_gene: TRBV7-3
d_gene: NA
j_gene: TRBJ2-5
len: 12
abundance: once
CDR3aa: CASSSDQETQYF
CDR3nt: TGTGCCAGCAGCTCGGACCAAGAGACCCAGTACTTC

v_gene: TRBV5-1
d_gene: NA
j_gene: TRBJ1-2
len: 13
abundance: NA
CDR3aa: CASSSGSVGGYTF
CDR3nt: TGCGCCAGCAGCTCAGGCAGTGTCGGGGGCTACACCTTC

v_gene: TRBV7-2
d_gene: NA
j_gene: TRBJ2-5
len: 12
abundance: NA
CDR3aa: CASSSPGYPQYF
CDR3nt: TGTGCCAGCAGCTCCCCGGGGTATCCCCAGTACTTC

v_gene: TRBV29-1
d_gene: NA
j_gene: TRBJ2-7
len: 12
abundance: few
CDR3aa: CSVLEETYEQYF
CDR3nt: TGCAGCGTCCTCGAGGAAACCTACGAGCAGTACTTC

v_gene: TRBV5-1
d_gene: NA
j_gene: TRBJ2-1
len: 14
abundance: NA
CDR3aa: CASSLDLTGHEQFF
CDR3nt: TGCGCCAGCAGCTTGGACCTAACAGGACATGAGCAGTTCTTC

v_gene: TRBV30
d_gene: NA
j_gene: TRBJ1-5
len: 14
abundance: NA
CDR3aa: CAWSVWGSNQPQHF
CDR3nt: TGTGCCTGGAGTGTATGGGGGAGCAATCAGCCCCAGCATTTT

v_gene: TRBV7-9
d_gene: NA
j_gene: TRBJ1-2
len: 14
abundance: NA
CDR3aa: CASSLVQADYGYTF
CDR3nt: TGTGCCAGCAGCTTAGTTCAGGCTGACTATGGCTACACCTTC

v_gene: TRBV30
d_gene: NA
j_gene: TRBJ1-6
len: 14
abundance: NA
CDR3aa: CAWSAEPRNSPLHF
CDR3nt: TGTGCCTGGAGTGCCGAGCCACGGAATTCACCCCTCCACTTT

v_gene: TRBV4-2
d_gene: NA
j_gene: TRBJ1-2
len: 17
abundance: NA
CDR3aa: CASSQVMGFDRSYGYTF
CDR3nt: TGTGCCAGCAGCCAAGTTATGGGATTCGACAGATCCTATGGCTACACCTTC

v_gene: TRBV29-1
d_gene: NA
j_gene: TRBJ2-5
len: 12
abundance: few
CDR3aa: CSVHVGAETQYF
CDR3nt: TGCAGCGTCCACGTGGGGGCCGAGACCCAGTACTTC

v_gene: TRBV7-3
d_gene: TRBD1
j_gene: TRBJ1-5
len: 15
abundance: NA
CDR3aa: CASSSKTGQDQPQHF
CDR3nt: TGTGCCAGCAGCTCCAAGACAGGGCAGGATCAGCCCCAGCATTTT

v_gene: TRBV9
d_gene: NA
j_gene: TRBJ1-1
len: 15
abundance: NA
CDR3aa: CASSVGPGGYTEAFF
CDR3nt: TGTGCCAGCAGCGTAGGCCCCGGGGGGTACACTGAAGCTTTCTTT

v_gene: TRBV9
d_gene: NA
j_gene: TRBJ2-3
len: 15
abundance: NA
CDR3aa: CASSAGGSVQGERYF
CDR3nt: TGTGCCAGCAGCGCCGGAGGGTCCGTCCAGGGCGAGCGGTATTTT

v_gene: TRBV5-1
d_gene: TRBD1
j_gene: TRBJ2-5
len: 13
abundance: NA
CDR3aa: CASSGQAQETQYF
CDR3nt: TGCGCCAGCTCGGGACAGGCGCAAGAGACCCAGTACTTC

v_gene: TRBV30
d_gene: NA
j_gene: TRBJ2-1
len: 14
abundance: NA
CDR3aa: CAWSGRTRGDEQFF
CDR3nt: TGTGCCTGGAGTGGGAGGACTCGTGGCGATGAGCAGTTCTTC

v_gene: TRBV9
d_gene: NA
j_gene: TRBJ2-5
len: 14
abundance: NA
CDR3aa: CASSRGLAQETQYF
CDR3nt: TGTGCCAGCAGCAGGGGACTTGCCCAAGAGACCCAGTACTTC

v_gene: TRBV10-3
d_gene: NA
j_gene: TRBJ2-1
len: 14
abundance: NA
CDR3aa: CAIRAEGSYNEQFF
CDR3nt: TGTGCCATCAGGGCGGAAGGGTCCTACAATGAGCAGTTCTTC

v_gene: TRBV7-2
d_gene: TRBD1
j_gene: TRBJ2-7
len: 14
abundance: NA
CDR3aa: CASSPRGLSYEQYF
CDR3nt: TGTGCCAGCAGCCCTAGGGGGCTGAGCTACGAGCAGTACTTC

v_gene: TRBV29-1
d_gene: NA
j_gene: TRBJ2-3
len: 13
abundance: NA
CDR3aa: CSVEGGGTDTQYF
CDR3nt: TGCAGCGTTGAAGGGGGAGGCACAGATACGCAGTATTTT

v_gene: TRBV18
d_gene: NA
j_gene: TRBJ2-5
len: 13
abundance: NA
CDR3aa: CASSPLALETQYF
CDR3nt: TGTGCCAGCTCACCGCTGGCGCTGGAGACCCAGTACTTC

v_gene: TRBV7-2
d_gene: NA
j_gene: TRBJ1-1
len: 12
abundance: NA
CDR3aa: CASSPIRERAFF
CDR3nt: TGTGCCAGCAGTCCTATCCGGGAGAGGGCTTTCTTT

v_gene: TRBV30
d_gene: NA
j_gene: TRBJ1-5
len: 13
abundance: NA
CDR3aa: CAWSAGANQPQHF
CDR3nt: TGTGCCTGGAGTGCAGGGGCTAATCAGCCCCAGCATTTT

v_gene: TRBV5-6
d_gene: TRBD1
j_gene: TRBJ2-7
len: 16
abundance: NA
CDR3aa: CASSLALDRGPYEQYF
CDR3nt: TGTGCCAGCAGCTTGGCTTTGGACAGGGGGCCCTACGAGCAGTACTTC

v_gene: TRBV29-1
d_gene: TRBD1
j_gene: TRBJ2-5
len: 12
abundance: few
CDR3aa: CSVEGDSETQYF
CDR3nt: TGCAGCGTTGAAGGGGACAGCGAGACCCAGTACTTC

v_gene: TRBV7-8
d_gene: TRBD1
j_gene: TRBJ1-6
len: 16
abundance: NA
CDR3aa: CASSPTGQVYNSPLHF
CDR3nt: TGTGCCAGCAGCCCGACAGGACAGGTTTATAATTCACCCCTCCACTTT

v_gene: TRBV30
d_gene: NA
j_gene: TRBJ2-7
len: 11
abundance: NA
CDR3aa: CAWSPGSGQYF
CDR3nt: TGTGCCTGGAGTCCGGGGTCGGGGCAGTACTTC

v_gene: TRBV11-2
d_gene: TRBD1
j_gene: TRBJ2-1
len: 13
abundance: NA
CDR3aa: CASSSTGYNEQFF
CDR3nt: TGTGCCAGCAGCTCGACAGGGTACAATGAGCAGTTCTTC

v_gene: TRBV28
d_gene: NA
j_gene: TRBJ2-5
len: 15
abundance: NA
CDR3aa: CASSSGGQVGETQYF
CDR3nt: TGTGCCAGCAGTTCGGGAGGACAGGTGGGAGAGACCCAGTACTTC

v_gene: TRBV9
d_gene: NA
j_gene: TRBJ2-6
len: 15
abundance: few
CDR3aa: CASSVGGTGANVLTF
CDR3nt: TGTGCCAGCAGCGTAGGAGGAACCGGGGCCAACGTCCTGACTTTC

v_gene: TRBV29-1
d_gene: NA
j_gene: TRBJ1-1
len: 13
abundance: once
CDR3aa: CSVHGFPNTEAFF
CDR3nt: TGCAGCGTTCACGGATTCCCGAACACTGAAGCTTTCTTT